Listed below are T cell receptor beta chains from one sample, sequenced in a study of a mutant IDH1 vaccine in newly diagnosed glioma. Profiled with immunoSEQ multiplex PCR; TCRdb holds only in-frame clones, not every one. The sample yields roughly 71,000 clones, about 86% seen once. The source material was PBMCs, sampled from a glioma patient treated with radiotherapy, temozolomide or both. The receptors derive from a man aged 25-45 years with glioma. The CDR3 runs from the conserved cysteine through the conserved F or W. Fields, in order: V gene, CDR3 protein.

v_gene: TRBV15; CDR3aa: CATSMRDISTDTQYF
v_gene: TRBV5-1; CDR3aa: CASSFGQSSVAKNIQYF
v_gene: TRBV5-4; CDR3aa: CASRDPGTDPNTEAFF
v_gene: TRBV9; CDR3aa: CASSVHRNTEAFF
v_gene: TRBV11-3; CDR3aa: CASSLTASGNTIYF
v_gene: TRBV6-1; CDR3aa: CATLELTNYGYTF
v_gene: TRBV5-5; CDR3aa: CASSPGQGKMNTEAFF
v_gene: TRBV28; CDR3aa: CASSVDSSYNSPLHF
v_gene: TRBV7-9; CDR3aa: CASSLLNEQYF
v_gene: TRBV7-9; CDR3aa: CASSSAGPRREKLFF
v_gene: TRBV5-1; CDR3aa: CASSFSSGDGYTF
v_gene: TRBV14; CDR3aa: CASSQGGRSSGELFF
v_gene: TRBV27; CDR3aa: CASSIDRVSKGYTF
v_gene: TRBV5-1; CDR3aa: CASSSFSRTWGSGTQYF
v_gene: TRBV7-2; CDR3aa: CASSPYLPLGGKFF
v_gene: TRBV30; CDR3aa: CAWSVEFSTYSPLHF
v_gene: TRBV14; CDR3aa: CASSQDWRVSHEQYF
v_gene: TRBV29-1; CDR3aa: CSVAEVGRGKDTQYF
v_gene: TRBV5-1; CDR3aa: CASSLGGARAGTEAFF
v_gene: TRBV2; CDR3aa: CASNPDRGLVGELFF
v_gene: TRBV4-2; CDR3aa: CASSFRQAQDTGELFF
v_gene: TRBV6-5; CDR3aa: CASSYVGVLWETQYF
v_gene: TRBV5-1; CDR3aa: CASSTPGSQETQYF
v_gene: TRBV6-1; CDR3aa: CASRDFASYGYTF
v_gene: TRBV2; CDR3aa: CASRGPIWAGENTEAFF
v_gene: TRBV5-5; CDR3aa: CASSSGPGSGYSQPQHF